These 29 T cell receptor beta chains were all obtained from the same sample, sequenced in a study of blood T cell repertoires in COVID-19. Libraries were prepared by immunoSEQ multiplex PCR; TCRdb keeps only in-frame clonotypes and omits some of them. The data hold more than 60,000 clones, with 80% to 90% observed a single time. Sequenced sample: peripheral blood. Receptor source: a woman aged 45-65 years with active COVID-19.

The genes are TRBV10-3 and TRBJ2-7, with TRBD1 matching 8 bases. The CDR3 totals 15 residues. Germline values: CDR1 ENHRY, CDR2 SYGVKD. The ends lost 3 bases at V and 6 bases at J; junction bases unmatched: 10. The CDR3 spells CAISDGQGAHLEQYF. CDR3 in DNA: TGTGCCATCAGTGATGGGCAGGGGGCTCACCTCGAGCAGTACTTC.

In its sample, this clone was seen a few times. The rearrangement joins TRBV6-4 to TRBJ2-2, with TRBD2 matching over 14 bases. Germline lookup yields CDR1 MRHNA and CDR2 SNTAGT. The CDR3 sequence is 18 residues long. V was clipped by 3 bases and J by 3 bases; unmatched bases: 6. CDR3 coding DNA: TGTGCCAGCAGTGAGTCGGGACTAGCGGGAGCGCACACCGGGGAGCTGTTTTTT. Translated: CASSESGLAGAHTGELFF.

J is TRBJ2-7 and V is TRBV3-1 (or the pseudogene TRBV3-2); TRBD1 matches at 9 bases. Germline CDR1 LGHDT, CDR2 YNNKEL (reference sequence). The CDR3 sequence is 15 residues long. V shed 1 base, J shed 2 bases, and the junction held 3 bases outside the gene matches. The chain's CDR3 is CASSQGGTGTYEQYF. In DNA, the CDR3 is TGTGCCAGCAGCCAAGGCGGGACAGGGACCTACGAGCAGTACTTC.

The rearrangement links TRBV27 to TRBJ1-2; unclear D gene. V dropped 4 bases and J dropped 4 bases, with 10 bases sitting between them. This CDR3 region has 13 residues. Germline V CDR1 and CDR2: MNHEY, SMNVEV (reference sequence). The CDR3 here is CASSSPWAYGYTF. CDR3 coding DNA: TGTGCCAGCAGTTCCCCATGGGCCTATGGCTACACCTTC.

The chain employs TRBV2 and TRBJ2-3; 13 nucleotides match TRBD2. Trimming cost V 6 bases and J 8 bases; bases outside gene matches: 17. Germline CDR1 and CDR2: SNHLY and FYNNEI. CDR3 length equals 18 residues. The CDR3 here is CASRGTSGMSGGGGTQYF. CDR3 in DNA: TGTGCCAGCAGGGGGACTAGCGGGATGTCGGGTGGCGGGGGTACGCAGTATTTT.

CDR3 sequence reads: CASSTDRGYGYTF. The CDR3 nucleotides read TGTGCCAGCAGCACTGACAGGGGCTATGGCTACACCTTC. The chain links TRBV7-9 to TRBJ1-2; 8 bases are a match to TRBD1. This CDR3 contains 13 residues. Germline V CDR1 and CDR2: SEHNR, FQNEAQ (reference sequence). Trimming at V came to 5 bases and at J to 4 bases, leaving 3 bases not matched to a gene.

V usage is TRBV9 and J usage is TRBJ1-2; no definite D call. Trimming pared 0 bases from V and 2 bases from J, leaving 14 bases between. Germline V CDR1 and CDR2: SGDLS, YYNGEE. The CDR3 is 16 amino acids. CDR3 in amino acids: CASSVDSDLVNYGYTF. Written as DNA, the CDR3 is TGTGCCAGCAGCGTAGATTCAGATCTTGTAAACTATGGCTACACCTTC.

This clone was recorded a few times. V gene TRBV30 combines with J gene TRBJ1-1; maybe TRBD1 (5 bases). Trimming removed 0 bases from V and 7 bases from J, with 12 bases in between. CDR1 GTSNPN and CDR2 SVGIG come from the germline V gene (reference sequence). CDR3 length: 13 residues. In DNA form, the CDR3 reads TGTGCCTGGAGTGTTCAAGGGGCCGGTGAAGCTTTCTTT. Its translation is CAWSVQGAGEAFF.

By share, this clone counts as medium-sized. CDR3 amino acids: CASSIRAGGGTGELFF. Here the CDR3 DNA reads TGCGCCAGCAGCATTCGGGCAGGGGGCGGAACCGGGGAGCTGTTTTTT. The chain uses TRBV5-1 and TRBJ2-2, with 8 bases fitting TRBD1. The V and J ends lost 4 bases and 5 bases, in that order; junction bases with no gene match: 10. CDR1 and CDR2 from the germline V gene are SGHRS and YFSETQ. The CDR3 is 16 residues long.

V usage is TRBV2 and J usage is TRBJ1-5; D is unresolved. Trimming took 2 bases from V and 6 from J, leaving 14 bases between them. Germline CDR1 SNHLY, CDR2 FYNNEI. There are 15 residues in the CDR3. The DNA for the CDR3 is TGTGCCAGCAGTGAAAGCTCGACGCGGGGTCAGCCCCAGCATTTT. Translated, it gives CASSESSTRGQPQHF.

The genes are TRBV7-3 and TRBJ1-2, with TRBD1 matching 9 bases. This CDR3 is built from 16 residues. Germline CDR1 reads SGHTA; CDR2 reads FQGTGA. The J segment lost 10 bases and the V segment lost 5 bases, leaving 17 bases of the junction unmatched. The CDR3 loop is CASSKRGPGQGSVYTF. In DNA, the CDR3 is TGTGCCAGCAGCAAACGGGGACCGGGACAGGGAAGCGTCTACACCTTC.

V is TRBV19 and J is TRBJ2-7; TRBD2 is a possible D gene (5 bases). CDR1 and CDR2 from the germline V gene are LNHDA and SQIVND (reference sequence). CDR3 length: 13 residues. The V end lost 10 bases, the J end lost 2 bases, and 15 bases lay between the germline ends. CDR3 sequence: CATSRGSAYEQYF. The DNA for the CDR3 is TGTGCCACGTCCCGGGGATCAGCCTACGAGCAGTACTTC.

This chain connects TRBV5-1 to TRBJ2-1; 8 bases line up with TRBD2. The germline CDR1 and CDR2 sequences are SGHRS and YFSETQ. The junction had 12 bases not matched to a gene; V was cut back by 1 base and J by 9 bases. The CDR3 is 16 amino acids. CDR3: CASSLQTGGGKSEQFF. The CDR3 DNA reads TGCGCCAGCAGCTTGCAAACGGGAGGGGGGAAAAGTGAGCAGTTCTTC.

This sequence joins TRBV7-9 and TRBJ1-3, with D uncertain. The length of the CDR3 is 15 residues. V lost 0 bases and J lost 3, with 9 bases in between. Germline V gene lookup returns CDR1 SEHNR and CDR2 FQNEAQ (reference sequence). The chain's CDR3 is CASSLALTGGNTIYF. Here the CDR3 DNA reads TGTGCCAGCAGCTTAGCGCTTACGGGTGGAAACACCATATATTTT.

V is TRBV30 and J is TRBJ2-2; 8 positions match TRBD2. This CDR3 spans 16 amino acids. The V segment lost 4 bases and the J segment 5 bases; nucleotides outside the gene matches: 12. CDR1 is GTSNPN and CDR2 is SVGIG in the germline V gene (reference sequence). The CDR3 bases are TGTGCCTGGAAAAACCGAGCGGGAGATTTAACCGGGGAGCTGTTTTTT. Protein product: CAWKNRAGDLTGELFF.

The chain uses TRBV12-5 and TRBJ1-2, with a weak D call TRBD1 (5 bases). Trimming took off 4 bases at V and 4 bases at J, with 7 bases between the two ends. CDR3 length: 12 amino acids. CDR1 is LGHNT and CDR2 is FRNRAP in the germline V gene. The CDR3 DNA reads TGTGCTAGTGGTTACGACAGCTATGGCTACACCTTC. It is translated as CASGYDSYGYTF.

The chain is built from TRBV9 and TRBJ2-7; 7 nucleotides line up with TRBD1. V was pared by 0 bases and J by 6 bases, with 6 bases of the junction left unmatched. Germline V lookup: CDR1 SGDLS, CDR2 YYNGEE. The CDR3 length is 14 residues. Here the CDR3 DNA reads TGTGCCAGCAGCGTAGGGCAGGCAGGGGGCGAGCAGTACTTC. Its translation: CASSVGQAGGEQYF.

The rearrangement joins TRBV14 to TRBJ2-7, with 16 bases identical to TRBD2. The J segment lost 7 bases and the V segment lost 3 bases, leaving 6 bases of the junction unmatched. In germline, CDR1 is SGHDN, CDR2 FVKESK. CDR3 length: 16 residues. CDR3 loop: CASSQLGLAGGGEQYF. In nucleotides, the CDR3 is TGTGCCAGCAGCCAGTTGGGACTAGCGGGAGGGGGAGAGCAGTACTTC.

J is TRBJ2-1 and V is TRBV3-1 (or the pseudogene TRBV3-2), with D perhaps TRBD2 (6 bases). Germline V lookup: CDR1 LGHDT, CDR2 YNNKEL (reference sequence). CDR3 length: 16 amino acids. Trimming took off 0 bases at V and 0 bases at J, with 9 bases between the two ends. The CDR3 nucleotides read TGTGCCAGCAGCCAAGATTACGGGAGCTCCTACAATGAGCAGTTCTTC. Encoded protein: CASSQDYGSSYNEQFF.

This chain links TRBV18 with TRBJ2-3; perhaps TRBD1 as D (5 bases). This CDR3 is built from 13 residues. CDR1 is KGHSH, CDR2 LQKENI, per germline. V lost 4 bases and J lost 0, with 5 bases in between. The chain's CDR3 is CASSRTSTDTQYF. The CDR3 DNA reads as TGTGCCAGCTCACGGACAAGCACAGATACGCAGTATTTT.

The chain joins TRBV27 to TRBJ1-4; D is perhaps TRBD1 (6 bases). Germline CDR1 reads MNHEY; CDR2 reads SMNVEV (reference sequence). The CDR3 totals 13 residues. Trimming shortened V by 6 bases and J by 6 bases, and 11 bases separated the two germline ends. CDR3 sequence reads: CASSLRGHEKLFF. CDR3 nucleotide sequence: TGTGCCAGCAGCCTCAGGGGCCATGAAAAACTGTTTTTT.

This clone was recorded once. The V call is TRBV10-2, the J call TRBJ1-2; 7 bases agree with TRBD1. Germline CDR1 WSHSY, CDR2 SAAADI. The trim removed 7 bases at V and 3 bases at J, leaving 8 bases unmatched. The CDR3 runs 14 residues. In DNA, the CDR3 is TGCGCCAGCAATAGACAGGGCGGCGACTATGGCTACACCTTC. It specifies CASNRQGGDYGYTF.

The chain combines TRBV5-6 with TRBJ2-3, with 10 bases lining up with TRBD1. Trimming cost V 3 bases and J 3 bases; bases outside gene matches: 10. Germline V gene data show CDR1 as SGHDT and CDR2 as YYEEEE. The CDR3 length is 17 residues. The CDR3 DNA sequence: TGTGCCAGCAGCTGGGGCCTGGACAGGGGGAGAACAGATACGCAGTATTTT. Translated: CASSWGLDRGRTDTQYF.

This clone has more than one count but fewer than ten. The rearrangement joins TRBV6-1 to TRBJ2-1; 14 nucleotides match TRBD2. V lost 3 bases, J lost 7 bases, and 2 bases stayed unmatched. This CDR3 has 15 residues. CDR1 is MNHNS and CDR2 is SASEGT in the germline V gene. CDR3 coding DNA: TGTGCCAGCAGTGAGGGACTAGCGGGAGCGAATGAGCAGTTCTTC. Translation gives CASSEGLAGANEQFF.

This rearrangement joins TRBV9 to TRBJ1-1; 7 nucleotides match TRBD1. This CDR3 contains 14 residues. The V segment lost 5 bases and the J segment 1 base; nucleotides outside the gene matches: 5. Germline V CDR1 and CDR2: SGDLS, YYNGEE. CDR3 nucleotide sequence: TGTGCCAGCAGGGCCGGGACAGCGAACACTGAAGCTTTCTTT. It specifies CASRAGTANTEAFF.

The rearrangement links TRBV27 to TRBJ2-1; TRBD1 agrees at 9 bases. CDR1 and CDR2 from the germline V gene are MNHEY and SMNVEV (reference sequence). CDR3 length: 15 amino acids. With V trimmed by 2 bases and J by 4 bases, 3 bases remained unmatched. CDR3 loop: CASSLGGTGYNEQFF. CDR3 DNA sequence: TGTGCCAGCAGTTTAGGAGGGACAGGGTACAATGAGCAGTTCTTC.

The CDR3 nucleotides are TGTGCCAGCAGTTTAGCCCAGGGCTACACTGAAGCTTTCTTT. Its protein product is CASSLAQGYTEAFF. This chain joins TRBV28 and TRBJ1-1; D possibly corresponds to TRBD1 (5 bases). The CDR3 runs to 14 residues. Germline loops: CDR1 MDHEN, CDR2 SYDVKM. The V end was cut by 2 bases, the J end by 3 bases, with 10 bases between. Looking up the rest from reference TRBV28 and TRBJ1-1 gives the full variable domain: DVKVTQSSRYLVKRTGEKVFLECVQDMDHENMFWYRQDPGLGLRLIYFSYDVKMKEKGDIPEGYSVSREKKERFSLILESASTNQTSMYLCASSLAQGYTEAFFGQGTRLTVV.

V is TRBV11-2 and J is TRBJ1-6; 7 nucleotides match TRBD1. The CDR3 has 14 residues. Germline trimming cut 5 bases from V and 7 bases from J; bases unmatched to any gene: 5. Germline loops: CDR1 SGHAT, CDR2 FQNNGV. The CDR3 DNA follows: TGTGCCAGCAGCCGGGACAGCCTCAATTCACCCCTCCACTTT. Its translation is CASSRDSLNSPLHF. The entire variable domain, with the rest obtained from reference TRBV11-2 and TRBJ1-6, is as follows: EAGVAQSPRYKIIEKRQSVAFWCNPISGHATLYWYQQILGQGPKLLIQFQNNGVVDDSQLPKDRFSAERLKGVDSTLKIQPAKLEDSAVYLCASSRDSLNSPLHFGNGTRLTVT.

The V gene is TRBV6-6, the J gene TRBJ1-3; 7 bases align to TRBD1. This CDR3 is built from 14 residues. Germline V CDR1 and CDR2: MNHNY, SVGAGI (reference sequence). J lost 0 bases, V lost 6 bases, and 2 bases had no gene match. CDR3 residues: CASRGTASGNTIYF. The CDR3, as DNA: TGTGCCAGCAGGGGGACAGCCTCTGGAAACACCATATATTTT.